This TCR beta chain appears in the sequencing data of a study of beta chain features in type 1 diabetes. Study results and caveats: All four CD4+ subsets of Type 1 diabetes patients contained TCRB CDR3s that were moderately but significantly shorter.

Sequencing targeted expressed TCRB transcripts, as all isolated RNA had been reverse transcribed. This table comes from immunoSEQ multiplex PCR, and its TCRdb copy is limited to in-frame clones, with some not included. The data hold 200,000 to 300,000 clones, with around 21% observed a single time. With regard to this clone: Its specificity is unknown.

The V gene end was trimmed by 5 bases and the J gene end by 8 bases; junction bases not matched to a gene: 8. CDR3 length: 14 amino acids. The germline gives CDR1 LGHNT, CDR2 FRNRAP. Sample: naive CD4+ T cells from blood. The genes are TRBV12-5 and TRBJ2-1; TRBD1 matches 8 bases. The sequence derives from a middle-aged woman with type 1 diabetes. The CDR3 sequence is CASGHGGQGDEQFF. CDR3 coding DNA: TGTGCTAGTGGTCATGGAGGACAGGGCGATGAGCAGTTCTTC.